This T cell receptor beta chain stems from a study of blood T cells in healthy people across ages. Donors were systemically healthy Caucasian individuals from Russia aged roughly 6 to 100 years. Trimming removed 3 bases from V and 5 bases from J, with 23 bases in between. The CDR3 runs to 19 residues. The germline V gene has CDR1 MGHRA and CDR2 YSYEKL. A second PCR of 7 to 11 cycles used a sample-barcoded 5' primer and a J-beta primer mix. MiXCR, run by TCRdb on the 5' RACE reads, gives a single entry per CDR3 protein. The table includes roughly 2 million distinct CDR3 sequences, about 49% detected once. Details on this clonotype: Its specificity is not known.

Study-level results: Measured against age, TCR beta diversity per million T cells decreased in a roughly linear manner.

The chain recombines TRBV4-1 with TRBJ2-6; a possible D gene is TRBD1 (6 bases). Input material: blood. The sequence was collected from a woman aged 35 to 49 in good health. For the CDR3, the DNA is TGCGCCAGCAGCCATGAAGAGGGAGACAGGAGGAGTTGGGCCAACGTCCTGACTTTC. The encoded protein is CASSHEEGDRRSWANVLTF.